The TCR beta chain described here comes from a study of cytomegalovirus exposure and HLA in healthy donors. Study observations and caveats: An Asian-associated ancestry cluster reportedly showed fewer N-insertions than the roughly 700-donor mean in a later analysis.

V lost 2 bases to trimming and J lost 8 bases; unmatched junction nucleotides: 6. The length of the CDR3 is 14 residues. Germline-derived CDR1 and CDR2 are MNHNY and SVGAGI (reference sequence). Only a few counts were recorded for this clone. The antigen remains undetermined. The PCR made use of 60 Vbeta and 13 Jbeta primers. The table came from immunoSEQ multiplex PCR; TCRdb's copy has only in-frame clones and leaves some out. The table lists 150,000 or so clones, 60% to 80% of them singletons, with around 13% in the top ten. J is TRBJ2-1 and V is TRBV6-6; 7 nucleotides match TRBD2. The clonotype comes from a man between 25 and 39 years old in good health and CMV-seropositive. Sequences were obtained from PBMCs. Here the CDR3 reads CASSYGLDWYEQFF. As DNA, the CDR3 is TGTGCCAGCAGTTACGGACTAGATTGGTATGAGCAGTTCTTC.